This T cell receptor (beta chain) was recorded in a study of shared clonotypes between healthy human individuals. TCRdb's copy holds only in-frame clones and misses some; the assay was immunoSEQ multiplex PCR. The repertoire holds around 700,000 clones, with about two thirds as singletons. From germline, CDR1 is MGHRA and CDR2 YSYEKL. The CDR3 sequence is 14 residues long. The V and J ends lost 3 bases and 6 bases respectively, with 11 bases between them. The source material was memory CD4+ T cells sorted from blood. Subset given: CD45RA-negative fraction. This TCR derives from a woman aged 25 to 45 in good health. This chain links TRBV4-1 with TRBJ2-2; D is ambiguous. The CDR3 DNA follows: TGCGCCAGCAGCCAGGTTCTCGAGTCCGGGGAGCTGTTTTTT. Encoded protein: CASSQVLESGELFF.